What follows are 4 T cell receptor beta chains derived from one specimen sequenced in a study of low-dose radiotherapy and immunotherapy resistance in tumors. The time point was: after trial treatment. Treatment noted: LDRT plus nivolumab, ipilimumab, low-dose cyclophosphamide and aspirin (RACIN trial). Primers targeting TRAV and TRBV primed first-strand cDNA, covering alpha and beta chains. Amplification of TCRs used a constant-region primer and V-primer adapter for 20 PCR cycles. A single record per CDR3 protein comes from TCRdb applying MiXCR to the reads. The data show more than 70,000 distinct CDR3 sequences, more than 20% seen once. The sequencing here drew on PBMCs, taken after low-dose radiotherapy plus immunotherapy. These TCRs come from a female donor with ovarian cancer.

This clonotype was found many times. This chain links TRBV7-9 with TRBJ1-2; D may be TRBD1 (6 bases). Germline lookup yields CDR1 SEHNR and CDR2 FQNEAQ (reference sequence). Trimming left V 5 bases short and J 5 bases short, with 12 bases between. The CDR3 has 13 residues. CDR3 sequence reads: CASSHRVEYGYTF. The CDR3 DNA sequence: TGTGCCAGCAGCCACAGGGTCGAATATGGCTACACCTTC.

This clonotype showed up many times. The chain carries TRBV7-6 and TRBJ2-1; TRBD2 matches at 7 bases. Germline assignment: CDR1 SGHVS and CDR2 FNYEAQ. The J segment lost 6 bases and the V segment lost 6 bases, leaving 11 bases of the junction unmatched. The length of the CDR3 is 15 residues. The CDR3 sequence: CASSIAGRVSNEQFF. CDR3 DNA sequence: TGTGCCAGCAGTATTGCGGGGAGGGTAAGCAATGAGCAGTTCTTC.

To note about this clonotype: This likely stems from a read error, as it lies one base from a far larger clone. This chain joins TRBV5-1 and TRBJ2-1; 9 nucleotides align to TRBD1. Germline CDR1 is SGHRS and CDR2 is YFSETQ. The V gene end was trimmed by 4 bases and the J gene end by 10 bases; junction bases not matched to a gene: 9. The CDR3 consists of 14 residues. CDR3 amino acids: CASSRDRVSYEQFF. The CDR3 DNA reads as TGCGCCAGCAGCCGGGACAGGGTCTCCTACGAGCAGTTCTTC.

This clonotype has more than one count but fewer than ten. This chain links TRBV30 with TRBJ1-1; D remains unclear. V lost 3 bases to trimming and J lost 4 bases, with 9 bases between them. The CDR3 is 12 amino acids. Germline lookup yields CDR1 GTSNPN and CDR2 SVGIG (reference sequence). The CDR3 DNA is TGTGCCTGGAGATGGGGAGTCACTGAAGCTTTCTTT. It yields the protein CAWRWGVTEAFF.